The clone carrying this TCR beta chain appeared many times. The antigen remains unidentified. This CDR3 has 13 amino acids. The germline V and J ends were trimmed by 3 bases and 8 bases, with 11 bases remaining between them. In germline, CDR1 is SGHRS, CDR2 YFSETQ. The sample is drawn from a study of identical twins. Overall study findings and caveats: Analyses of zero insertions could be partly confounded by invariant MAIT and iNKT cells. The abundant beta clonotypes from cord blood had fewer insertions, and memory repertoires had none of this.

TCRdb reanalysed the 5' RACE reads using MiXCR and keeps one entry per CDR3 protein. The sample contains 570,000 or so distinct CDR3 sequences, just under 10% of which appear only once. These same records also appear under a second study, on yellow fever vaccine responses in identical twins.

The sequence was obtained from a woman between 18 and 30 years old in good health. Sequenced input: PBMCs. The gene calls are TRBV5-1 and TRBJ1-4; D might be TRBD1 (5 bases). The CDR3 protein is CASSYRTSEKLFF. The DNA of the CDR3 is TGCGCCAGCAGCTACAGGACGTCCGAAAAACTGTTTTTT.